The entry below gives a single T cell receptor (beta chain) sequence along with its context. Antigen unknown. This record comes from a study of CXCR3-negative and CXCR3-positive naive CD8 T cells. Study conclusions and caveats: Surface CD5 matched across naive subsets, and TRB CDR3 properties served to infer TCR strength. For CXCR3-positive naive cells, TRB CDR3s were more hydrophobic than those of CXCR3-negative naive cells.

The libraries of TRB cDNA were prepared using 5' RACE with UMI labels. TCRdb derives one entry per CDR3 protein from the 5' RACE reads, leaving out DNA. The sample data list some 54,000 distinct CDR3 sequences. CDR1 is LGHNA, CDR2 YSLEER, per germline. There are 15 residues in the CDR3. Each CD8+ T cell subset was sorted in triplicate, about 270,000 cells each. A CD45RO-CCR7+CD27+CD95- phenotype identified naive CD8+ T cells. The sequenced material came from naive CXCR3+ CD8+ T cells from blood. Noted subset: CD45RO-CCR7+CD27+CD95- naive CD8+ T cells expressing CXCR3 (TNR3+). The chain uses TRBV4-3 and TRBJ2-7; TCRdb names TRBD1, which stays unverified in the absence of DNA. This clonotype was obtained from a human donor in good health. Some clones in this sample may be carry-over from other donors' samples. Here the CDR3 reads CASSQERTPYDEQYF.